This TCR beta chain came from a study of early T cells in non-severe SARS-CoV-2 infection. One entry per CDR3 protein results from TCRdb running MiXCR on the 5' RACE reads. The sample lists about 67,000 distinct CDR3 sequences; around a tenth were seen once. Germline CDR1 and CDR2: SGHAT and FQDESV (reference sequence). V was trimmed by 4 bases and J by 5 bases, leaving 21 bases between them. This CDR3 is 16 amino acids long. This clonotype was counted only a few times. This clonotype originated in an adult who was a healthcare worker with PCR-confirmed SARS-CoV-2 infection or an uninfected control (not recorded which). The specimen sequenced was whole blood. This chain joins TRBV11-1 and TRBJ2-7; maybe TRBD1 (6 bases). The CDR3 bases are TGTGCCAGCAGCTCACTCCAGACAGGCGTCTCGCACGAGCAGTACTTC. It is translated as CASSSLQTGVSHEQYF.